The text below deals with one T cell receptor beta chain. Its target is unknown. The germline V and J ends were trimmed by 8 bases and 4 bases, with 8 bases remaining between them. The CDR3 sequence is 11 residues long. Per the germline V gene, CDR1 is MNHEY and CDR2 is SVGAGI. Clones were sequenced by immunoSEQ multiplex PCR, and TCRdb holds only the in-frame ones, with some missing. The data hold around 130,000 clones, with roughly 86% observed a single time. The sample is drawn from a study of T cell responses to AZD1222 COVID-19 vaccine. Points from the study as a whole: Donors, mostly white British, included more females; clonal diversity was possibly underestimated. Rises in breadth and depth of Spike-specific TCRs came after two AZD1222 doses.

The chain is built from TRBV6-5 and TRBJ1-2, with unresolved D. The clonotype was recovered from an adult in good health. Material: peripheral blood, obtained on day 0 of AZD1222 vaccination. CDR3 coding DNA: TGTGCCAGCGGCTCGTCCTATGGCTACACCTTC. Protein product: CASGSSYGYTF.